This is a list of T cell receptor beta chains from one sample in a study of blood T cell repertoires in COVID-19. Here immunoSEQ multiplex PCR was the method, and the copy in TCRdb shows in-frame clones only, minus some. The table includes some 27,000 clones, about 89% detected once. The specimen sequenced was peripheral blood. Source of these receptors: a human donor in a cohort sampled during active COVID-19. CDR3s include the opening cysteine and the closing phenylalanine or tryptophan. The order of the fields is J gene, clone size, D gene, V gene, CDR3 protein, CDR3 DNA. The D gene is left open where the match is weak. Clone sizes are given selectively: once, few, many, or a class where the clone is expanded.

J: TRBJ2-3; size: .; D: .; V: TRBV14; CDR3: CASSRIPGTDTQYF; DNA: TGTGCCAGCAGCCGAATTCCGGGCACAGATACGCAGTATTTT
J: TRBJ2-6; size: once; D: TRBD1; V: TRBV19; CDR3: CASRTDRVGANVLTF; DNA: TGTGCCAGTAGGACAGACAGGGTCGGGGCCAACGTCCTGACTTTC
J: TRBJ1-4; size: .; D: TRBD1; V: TRBV7-9; CDR3: CASSPSLRQGTNEKLFF; DNA: TGTGCCAGCAGCCCCTCTCTAAGACAGGGAACTAATGAAAAACTGTTTTTT
J: TRBJ2-6; size: .; D: TRBD1; V: TRBV2; CDR3: CASSDRGSSGANVLTF; DNA: TGTGCCAGCAGTGACAGGGGGTCTTCTGGGGCCAACGTCCTGACTTTC
J: TRBJ1-4; size: .; D: TRBD1; V: TRBV7-3; CDR3: CASSLRETGVNEKLFF; DNA: TGTGCCAGCAGCTTAAGGGAAACAGGGGTTAATGAAAAACTGTTTTTT
J: TRBJ1-2; size: .; D: TRBD1; V: TRBV6-7; CDR3: CASSGVRDRDDYGYTF; DNA: TGTGCCAGCAGTGGGGTCCGGGACAGGGATGACTATGGCTACACCTTC
J: TRBJ1-2; size: medium-sized; D: .; V: TRBV6-5; CDR3: CAARQDYGYTF; DNA: TGTGCCGCCAGACAGGACTATGGCTACACCTTC
J: TRBJ2-1; size: .; D: .; V: TRBV2; CDR3: CASGASSSYNEQFF; DNA: TGTGCCAGCGGAGCGTCGAGCTCCTACAATGAGCAGTTCTTC
J: TRBJ1-2; size: .; D: .; V: TRBV24-1; CDR3: CATSDGDYGYTF; DNA: TGTGCCACCAGTGACGGAGACTATGGCTACACCTTC
J: TRBJ1-2; size: .; D: TRBD1; V: TRBV7-2; CDR3: CASSLEGGQGRGYTF; DNA: TGTGCCAGCAGCTTGGAAGGCGGACAGGGCAGAGGCTACACCTTC
J: TRBJ2-1; size: .; D: TRBD2; V: TRBV29-1; CDR3: CSVTASGDYNEQFF; DNA: TGCAGCGTTACAGCGAGCGGGGACTACAATGAGCAGTTCTTC
J: TRBJ2-5; size: .; D: .; V: TRBV5-4; CDR3: CASSLARQETQYF; DNA: TGTGCCAGCAGCTTGGCCCGCCAGGAGACCCAGTACTTC
J: TRBJ1-2; size: .; D: .; V: TRBV12-3/TRBV12-4; CDR3: CASTGGSVGYTF; DNA: TGTGCCAGCACCGGGGGGAGCGTTGGCTACACCTTC
J: TRBJ1-1; size: once; D: .; V: TRBV7-9; CDR3: CASSLETHTEAFF; DNA: TGTGCCAGCAGCTTAGAGACACACACTGAAGCTTTCTTT
J: TRBJ2-1; size: .; D: TRBD2; V: TRBV7-2; CDR3: CASSTEREGEQFF; DNA: TGTGCCAGCAGCACCGAAAGGGAGGGGGAGCAGTTCTTC
J: TRBJ1-1; size: .; D: .; V: TRBV6-5; CDR3: CASTERSATEAFF; DNA: TGTGCCAGCACCGAGAGATCTGCGACTGAAGCTTTCTTT
J: TRBJ1-2; size: .; D: TRBD1; V: TRBV7-9; CDR3: CASSLTDREGSGGYTF; DNA: TGTGCCAGCAGCTTGACGGACAGGGAAGGATCGGGCGGCTACACCTTC
J: TRBJ1-4; size: .; D: .; V: TRBV25-1; CDR3: CASTETGILGEKLFF; DNA: TGTGCCAGCACAGAGACAGGAATCCTAGGCGAAAAACTGTTTTTT
J: TRBJ2-2; size: .; D: .; V: TRBV5-1; CDR3: CASSLAGNTGELFF; DNA: TGCGCCAGCAGCTTGGCAGGGAACACCGGGGAGCTGTTTTTT
J: TRBJ1-5; size: .; D: .; V: TRBV5-6; CDR3: CASSFSQGSWSDNQPQHF; DNA: TGTGCCAGCAGCTTCTCTCAGGGTTCTTGGTCGGACAATCAGCCCCAGCATTTT
J: TRBJ1-2; size: .; D: TRBD1; V: TRBV6-6; CDR3: CASSKTGTGNGYTF; DNA: TGTGCCAGCAGTAAAACCGGGACAGGGAATGGCTACACCTTC
J: TRBJ1-5; size: .; D: .; V: TRBV6-5; CDR3: CASEIGDQPQHF; DNA: TGTGCCAGCGAGATCGGAGATCAGCCCCAGCATTTT
J: TRBJ2-3; size: .; D: .; V: TRBV5-1; CDR3: CASSNDGVVADTQYF; DNA: TGCGCCAGCAGCAACGACGGGGTAGTCGCAGATACGCAGTATTTT
J: TRBJ2-7; size: once; D: .; V: TRBV27; CDR3: CASSYASSYEQYF; DNA: TGTGCCAGCAGTTACGCTAGCTCCTACGAGCAGTACTTC
J: TRBJ2-2; size: .; D: .; V: TRBV29-1; CDR3: CSFGQTNTGELFF; DNA: TGCAGCTTTGGACAAACTAACACCGGGGAGCTGTTTTTT
J: TRBJ1-6; size: .; D: TRBD1; V: TRBV19; CDR3: CASSIDPAGGWNSPLHF; DNA: TGTGCCAGTAGTATAGATCCCGCAGGGGGCTGGAATTCACCCCTCCACTTT
J: TRBJ2-1; size: .; D: TRBD2; V: TRBV3-1/TRBV3-2; CDR3: CASSPSGGNYNEQFF; DNA: TGTGCCAGCAGCCCTAGCGGGGGAAACTACAATGAGCAGTTCTTC
J: TRBJ1-1; size: .; D: TRBD1; V: TRBV29-1; CDR3: CSVPKTGWNTEAFF; DNA: TGCAGCGTACCTAAGACAGGGTGGAACACTGAAGCTTTCTTT
J: TRBJ1-5; size: .; D: TRBD1; V: TRBV28; CDR3: CASRTGGEGQPQHF; DNA: TGTGCCAGCAGGACAGGGGGAGAAGGGCAGCCCCAGCATTTT
J: TRBJ1-1; size: .; D: TRBD1; V: TRBV5-4; CDR3: CASSPSDRDATEAFF; DNA: TGTGCCAGCAGCCCATCTGACAGGGATGCCACTGAAGCTTTCTTT
J: TRBJ1-4; size: .; D: .; V: TRBV4-1; CDR3: CASSQDQDFNEKLFF; DNA: TGCGCCAGCAGCCAAGACCAGGACTTTAATGAAAAACTGTTTTTT
J: TRBJ1-2; size: .; D: TRBD1; V: TRBV5-8; CDR3: CASSPLMGQVTYGYTF; DNA: TGTGCCAGCAGCCCCCTGATGGGACAGGTCACCTATGGCTACACCTTC
J: TRBJ1-2; size: .; D: TRBD1; V: TRBV12-3/TRBV12-4; CDR3: CASSFSGGGGYTF; DNA: TGTGCCAGCAGTTTTTCAGGGGGCGGAGGCTACACCTTC
J: TRBJ1-5; size: .; D: TRBD1; V: TRBV7-9; CDR3: CASSMDRVGNQPQHF; DNA: TGTGCCAGCAGCATGGACAGGGTTGGCAATCAGCCCCAGCATTTT
J: TRBJ2-3; size: few; D: TRBD2; V: TRBV7-8; CDR3: CASSEGLAGITDTQYF; DNA: TGTGCCAGCAGCGAGGGACTAGCGGGGATCACAGATACGCAGTATTTT
J: TRBJ2-3; size: .; D: TRBD2; V: TRBV5-1; CDR3: CASSLAGGDTQYF; DNA: TGCGCCAGCAGCTTAGCGGGGGGAGATACGCAGTATTTT
J: TRBJ2-3; size: .; D: TRBD2; V: TRBV5-4; CDR3: CASSLRTSGLSSTDTQYF; DNA: TGTGCCAGCAGCTTAAGGACTAGCGGACTTTCAAGCACAGATACGCAGTATTTT
J: TRBJ1-5; size: .; D: .; V: TRBV27; CDR3: CATWAGGNQPQHF; DNA: TGTGCCACCTGGGCGGGAGGCAATCAGCCCCAGCATTTT
J: TRBJ2-5; size: .; D: .; V: TRBV27; CDR3: CASSLFCETQYF; DNA: TGTGCCAGCAGTTTATTCTGTGAGACCCAGTACTTC
J: TRBJ2-7; size: .; D: TRBD2; V: TRBV5-4; CDR3: CASSSKTSGYEQYF; DNA: TGTGCCAGCAGCTCAAAGACTAGCGGCTACGAGCAGTACTTC
J: TRBJ1-1; size: .; D: TRBD1; V: TRBV7-3; CDR3: CASSLNRGYTEAFF; DNA: TGTGCCAGCAGCTTAAACAGGGGCTACACTGAAGCTTTCTTT
J: TRBJ2-5; size: .; D: TRBD2; V: TRBV14; CDR3: CASSQELAGQETQYF; DNA: TGTGCCAGCAGCCAAGAATTAGCGGGGCAAGAGACCCAGTACTTC
J: TRBJ1-2; size: few; D: .; V: TRBV7-9; CDR3: CASRPQTEFYGYTF; DNA: TGTGCCAGCAGACCACAGACAGAATTCTATGGCTACACCTTC
J: TRBJ2-7; size: .; D: TRBD1; V: TRBV29-1; CDR3: CSVGQGSEQYF; DNA: TGCAGCGTAGGACAGGGTTCCGAGCAGTACTTC
J: TRBJ1-1; size: .; D: .; V: TRBV20-1; CDR3: CSATSPPEAFF; DNA: TGCAGTGCTACCAGTCCCCCTGAAGCTTTCTTT
J: TRBJ2-3; size: .; D: TRBD1; V: TRBV29-1; CDR3: CSVRPGQGNTDTQYF; DNA: TGCAGCGTCAGACCGGGACAGGGGAACACAGATACGCAGTATTTT
J: TRBJ1-1; size: .; D: .; V: TRBV12-5; CDR3: CASGINRWNTEAFF; DNA: TGTGCTAGTGGTATTAATCGGTGGAACACTGAAGCTTTCTTT
J: TRBJ1-2; size: .; D: .; V: TRBV6-5; CDR3: CASRDSNSNYGYTF; DNA: TGTGCCAGCAGAGACAGTAATTCTAACTATGGCTACACCTTC
J: TRBJ2-7; size: .; D: .; V: TRBV11-3; CDR3: CASSLGRDSYEQYF; DNA: TGTGCCAGCAGCTTAGGCAGGGACTCCTACGAGCAGTACTTC
J: TRBJ1-1; size: .; D: .; V: TRBV5-1; CDR3: CASPHGQGTEAFF; DNA: TGCGCCAGCCCACACGGCCAGGGCACTGAAGCTTTCTTT